A single sample is the source of the 13 T cell receptor beta chains below, sequenced in a study of blood T cell repertoires in COVID-19. The method was immunoSEQ multiplex PCR; TCRdb's version includes in-frame clones alone and lacks a portion of them. The table includes approximately 340,000 clones, roughly nine tenths detected once. The sequenced sample was PBMCs or T cells enriched from blood (not recorded which). The receptors shown here come from a woman aged 40 to 49 who had been exposed to COVID-19.

This clone has only one observation. The CDR3 DNA reads TGTGCCATCTCCGAAGGGACTAGCGGTAACAATGAGCAGTTCTTC. The encoded protein is CAISEGTSGNNEQFF. The chain has TRBV19 and TRBJ2-1; TRBD2 agrees at 11 bases. CDR3 size: 15 residues. The trim removed 10 bases at V and 5 bases at J, leaving 10 bases unmatched. Germline V gene sequence: CDR1 LNHDA, CDR2 SQIVND (reference sequence).

The V gene is TRBV6-5, the J gene TRBJ1-2, with 7 bases lining up with TRBD1. The CDR3 runs 15 residues. Germline CDR1 reads MNHEY; CDR2 reads SVGAGI. V was pared by 6 bases and J by 2 bases, with 9 bases of the junction left unmatched. DNA of the CDR3: TGTGCCAGCAGGACCAGGACAGGCGGCAACTATGGCTACACCTTC. Translated, it gives CASRTRTGGNYGYTF.

This chain connects TRBV7-2 to TRBJ1-5, with TRBD1 matching 8 bases. J gave up 5 bases and V 0 bases, and 9 bases lay outside the gene matches. Germline V lookup: CDR1 SGHTA, CDR2 FQGNSA. The CDR3 has 17 amino acids. CDR3 in amino acids: CASSLAYRRQGHQPQHF. CDR3 coding DNA: TGTGCCAGCAGCTTAGCGTATAGGAGACAGGGGCATCAGCCCCAGCATTTT.

J is TRBJ2-1 and V is TRBV5-4; D remains unclear. Germline lookup yields CDR1 SGHNT and CDR2 YYREEE (reference sequence). V lost 4 bases, J lost 5 bases, and 16 bases lay in between. The CDR3 runs to 15 residues. The CDR3 sequence is CASSLAAELNNEQFF. Written as DNA, the CDR3 is TGTGCCAGCAGCCTGGCTGCGGAGCTAAACAATGAGCAGTTCTTC.

The rearrangement joins TRBV12-3 or TRBV12-4 to TRBJ1-5; a weak D match, TRBD1 (5 bases). The V and J ends lost 5 bases and 13 bases respectively, with 15 bases between them. This CDR3 region has 12 residues. CDR3 sequence reads: CASSQRGDFQHF. For the CDR3, the DNA is TGTGCCAGCAGTCAGCGGGGGGACTTTCAGCATTTT.

The chain has TRBV5-4 and TRBJ2-1; 8 bases match TRBD1. Germline CDR1 and CDR2: SGHNT and YYREEE (reference sequence). V was clipped by 5 bases and J by 0 bases; unmatched bases: 4. The CDR3 covers 15 residues. The CDR3, as DNA: TGTGCCAGCAGAGGTGGGACAGGCTCCTACAATGAGCAGTTCTTC. Its protein product is CASRGGTGSYNEQFF.

This chain connects TRBV9 to TRBJ2-7, with a weak D call TRBD2 (7 bases). This CDR3 comprises 13 residues. Between the trimmed V and J ends, which lost 7 bases and 2 bases, there was a span of 13 bases. The germline V gene encodes CDR1 SGDLS and CDR2 YYNGEE. DNA for the CDR3: TGTGCCAGCGGGGGGGCGGACCCCTACGAGCAGTACTTC. It codes for CASGGADPYEQYF.

This clone was seen just once. The chain uses TRBV18 and TRBJ1-2, with D perhaps TRBD1 (5 bases). The germline V gene encodes CDR1 KGHSH and CDR2 LQKENI. The CDR3 sequence is 17 residues long. V was trimmed by 3 bases and J by 3 bases, leaving 20 bases between them. The CDR3 DNA follows: TGTGCCAGCTCACCTGGGGCGGGGGTGTATTTGGACTATGGCTACACCTTC. Its translation: CASSPGAGVYLDYGYTF. The full variable domain, with the rest looked up from reference TRBV18 and TRBJ1-2, is NAGVMQNPRHLVRRRGQEARLRCSPMKGHSHVYWYRQLPEEGLKFMVYLQKENIIDESGMPKERFSAEFPKEGPSILRIQQVVRGDSAAYFCASSPGAGVYLDYGYTFGSGTRLTVV.

This rearrangement joins TRBV25-1 to TRBJ1-3; 10 nucleotides line up with TRBD1. V lost 4 bases to trimming and J lost 8 bases; unmatched junction nucleotides: 17. This CDR3 has 18 residues. Germline V gives CDR1 MGHDK, CDR2 SYGVNS. The CDR3 loop reads CASSGYGTGDLLVDTIYF. The CDR3 nucleotides are TGTGCCAGCAGTGGGTATGGGACAGGGGATTTGCTTGTAGACACCATATATTTT.

The chain links TRBV21-1 to TRBJ1-2. TRBV21-1 is a recognized pseudogene. The CDR3 sequence is 14 residues long. The CDR3 spells CASSKALEAYGYTF. CDR3 nucleotides: TGTGCCAGCAGCAAAGCGCTAGAGGCTTATGGCTACACCTTC.

The V call is TRBV2, the J call TRBJ2-7; 9 bases are a match to TRBD1. Germline CDR1 SNHLY, CDR2 FYNNEI. This CDR3 has 14 amino acids. The V segment lost 6 bases and the J segment 3 bases; nucleotides outside the gene matches: 6. CDR3 bases: TGTGCCAGCAGCTCCGGGACAGGGTACTACGAGCAGTACTTC. This codes for CASSSGTGYYEQYF. Combining the CDR3 with reference TRBV2 and TRBJ2-7 gives the whole variable domain EPEVTQTPSHQVTQMGQEVILRCVPISNHLYFYWYRQILGQKVEFLVSFYNNEISEKSEIFDDQFSVERPDGSNFTLKIRSTKLEDSAMYFCASSSGTGYYEQYFGPGTRLTVT.

CDR3 DNA: TGTGCCAGCTCACCACCGGGGGGAGAGACCCAGTACTTC. This sequence encodes CASSPPGGETQYF. The chain carries TRBV18 and TRBJ2-5; D may be TRBD2 (6 bases). V lost 0 bases, J lost 4 bases, and 6 bases lay in between. Per the germline V gene, CDR1 is KGHSH and CDR2 is LQKENI. This CDR3 region has 13 residues.

The chain carries TRBV30 and TRBJ1-5; 10 bases fit TRBD1. CDR3 size: 19 residues. J was trimmed by 2 bases and V by 3 bases; bases with no gene match: 16. Germline CDR1 is GTSNPN and CDR2 is SVGIG (reference sequence). This CDR3 is CAWSASRTGGVRGNQPQHF. For the CDR3, the DNA is TGTGCCTGGAGCGCTTCGAGGACAGGGGGAGTTAGGGGCAATCAGCCCCAGCATTTT.